This TCR beta chain was captured by sequencing in a study of blood T cell repertoires in COVID-19. Symptom resolution, clearance, or two negative PCRs marked the recovered donors of Cohort 3. V was clipped by 7 bases and J by 4 bases; unmatched bases: 6. Germline V gene lookup returns CDR1 SGHNT and CDR2 YENEEA. The CDR3 is made up of 14 amino acids. This table comes from immunoSEQ multiplex PCR, and its TCRdb copy is limited to in-frame clones, with some not included. The table lists some 510,000 clones, roughly 88% of them singletons. This clone was recorded a few times. The sequence derives from a woman aged 40 to 55 who had recovered from COVID-19. This rearrangement joins TRBV11-3 to TRBJ2-2; 7 positions match TRBD1. The sequencing sample was made of PBMCs or T cells enriched from blood (not recorded which). The CDR3, as DNA: TGTGCCAGCACCCTGACAGGGTCCACCGGGGAGCTGTTTTTT. Its protein product is CASTLTGSTGELFF.